Detailed here is one T cell receptor beta chain. The study ran its PCR with 60 Vbeta and 13 Jbeta primers. The data were produced by immunoSEQ multiplex PCR, yet TCRdb's version contains in-frame clones alone and is incomplete. The sample consists of 150,000 to 200,000 clones, 68% of them appearing once. The source of the sample is a study of cytomegalovirus exposure and HLA in healthy donors. Germline assignment: CDR1 SGHVS and CDR2 FNYEAQ. V gave up 8 bases and J gave up 5 bases, with 15 bases separating them. The CDR3 has 13 amino acids. V gene TRBV7-6 combines with J gene TRBJ1-1; perhaps TRBD1 as D (6 bases). What was sequenced was PBMCs. The clonotype was recovered from a man aged 50 to 60 in good health and CMV-seronegative. The CDR3 nucleotides are TGTGCCAGCGGCCCCGGGGGGCGGACTGAAGCTTTCTTT. It specifies CASGPGGRTEAFF.